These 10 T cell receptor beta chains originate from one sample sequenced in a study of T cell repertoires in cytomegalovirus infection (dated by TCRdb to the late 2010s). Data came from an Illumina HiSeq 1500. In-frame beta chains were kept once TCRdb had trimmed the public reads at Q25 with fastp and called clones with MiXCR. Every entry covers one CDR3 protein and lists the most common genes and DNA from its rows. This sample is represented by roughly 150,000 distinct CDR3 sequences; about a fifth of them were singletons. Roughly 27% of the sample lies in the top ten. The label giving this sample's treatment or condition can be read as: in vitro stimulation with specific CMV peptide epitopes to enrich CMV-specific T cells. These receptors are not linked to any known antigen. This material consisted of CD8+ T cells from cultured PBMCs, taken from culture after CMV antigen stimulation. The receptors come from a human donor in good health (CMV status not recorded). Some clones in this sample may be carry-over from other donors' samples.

The CDR3 reads CSARDPFSYEQYF. The CDR3 DNA follows: TGCAGTGCTAGAGATCCCTTCTCCTACGAGCAGTACTTC. This chain links TRBV20-1 with TRBJ2-7; D not resolved. The V and J ends lost 0 bases and 0 bases respectively, with 6 bases between them. This CDR3 has 13 residues. CDR1 and CDR2 (germline): DFQATT, SNEGSKA (reference sequence).

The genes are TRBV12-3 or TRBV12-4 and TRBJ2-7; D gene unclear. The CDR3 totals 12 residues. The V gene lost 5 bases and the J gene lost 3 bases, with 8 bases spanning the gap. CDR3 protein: CASSAIGYEQYF. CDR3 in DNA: TGTGCCAGCAGTGCGATAGGCTACGAGCAGTACTTC.

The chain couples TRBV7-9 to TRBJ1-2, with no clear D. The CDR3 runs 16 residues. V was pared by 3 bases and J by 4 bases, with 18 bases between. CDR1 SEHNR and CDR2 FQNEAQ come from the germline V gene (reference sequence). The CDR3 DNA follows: TGTGCCAGCAGCTTTTTTTCTGGTGTTGCGGGCTATGGCTACACCTTC. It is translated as CASSFFSGVAGYGYTF.

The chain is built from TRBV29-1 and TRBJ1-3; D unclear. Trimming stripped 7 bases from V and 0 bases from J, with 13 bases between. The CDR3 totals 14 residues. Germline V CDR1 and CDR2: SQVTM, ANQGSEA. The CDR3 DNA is TGCAGCGCTCGAGGCCGGAGCTCTGGAAACACCATATATTTT. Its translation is CSARGRSSGNTIYF.

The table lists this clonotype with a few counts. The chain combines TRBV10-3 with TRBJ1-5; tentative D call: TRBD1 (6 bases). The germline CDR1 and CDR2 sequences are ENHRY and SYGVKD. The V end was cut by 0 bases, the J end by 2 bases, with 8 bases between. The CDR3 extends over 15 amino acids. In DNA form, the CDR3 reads TGTGCCATCAGTGAGTCGAGGACAGGCAATCAGCCCCAGCATTTT. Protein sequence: CAISESRTGNQPQHF.

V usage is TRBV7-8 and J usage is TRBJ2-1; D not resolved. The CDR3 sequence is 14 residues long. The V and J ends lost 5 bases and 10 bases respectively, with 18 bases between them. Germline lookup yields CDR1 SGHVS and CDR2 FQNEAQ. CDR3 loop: CASSVSWGLGEQFF. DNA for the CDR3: TGTGCCAGCAGCGTCTCTTGGGGTCTCGGGGAGCAGTTCTTC.

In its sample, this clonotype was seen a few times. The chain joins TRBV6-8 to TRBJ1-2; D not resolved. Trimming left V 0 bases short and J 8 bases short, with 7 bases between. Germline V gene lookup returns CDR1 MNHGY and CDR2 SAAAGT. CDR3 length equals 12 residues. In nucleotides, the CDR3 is TGTGCCAGCAGTTACTCCGGGCGAGGCTACACCTTC. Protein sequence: CASSYSGRGYTF.

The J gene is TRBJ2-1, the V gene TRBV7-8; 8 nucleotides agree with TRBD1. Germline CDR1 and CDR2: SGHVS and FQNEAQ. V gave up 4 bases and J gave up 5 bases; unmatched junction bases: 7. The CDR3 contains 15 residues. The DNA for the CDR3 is TGTGCCAGCAGCTCTCCAGGGGGCGCCCACAATGAGCAGTTCTTC. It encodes CASSSPGGAHNEQFF.

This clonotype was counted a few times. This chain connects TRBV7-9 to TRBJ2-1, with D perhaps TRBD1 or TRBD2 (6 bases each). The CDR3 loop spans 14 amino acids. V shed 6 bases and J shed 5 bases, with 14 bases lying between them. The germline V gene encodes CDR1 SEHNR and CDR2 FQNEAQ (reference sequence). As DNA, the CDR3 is TGTGCCAGCAGTTACGAGAGGGGGGACAATGAGCAGTTCTTC. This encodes CASSYERGDNEQFF.

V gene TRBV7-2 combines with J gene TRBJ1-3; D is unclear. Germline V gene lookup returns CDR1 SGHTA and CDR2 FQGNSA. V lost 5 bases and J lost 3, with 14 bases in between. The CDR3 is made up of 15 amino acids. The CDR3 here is CASSPTPGYGNTIYF. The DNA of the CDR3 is TGTGCCAGCAGCCCTACTCCAGGTTATGGAAACACCATATATTTT.